This TCR beta chain is drawn from a study of response to subunit inactivated influenza vaccine. Findings and caveats of the study: The authors suggested that few new T cells are recruited per seasonal influenza vaccination.

There are a few counts of this clonotype. What it recognizes is unknown. TCRdb reprocessed the RT-PCR reads with MiXCR, giving one entry per CDR3 protein. The sample holds hundreds of thousands of distinct CDR3 sequences; approximately 7.6% are singletons and the top ten take about an eighth. Trimming removed 2 bases from V and 2 bases from J, with 10 bases in between. The CDR3 is made up of 14 amino acids. Germline-derived CDR1 and CDR2 are MDHEN and SYDVKM. The chain couples TRBV28 to TRBJ2-7, with D maybe TRBD1 (5 bases). The TCR sequence derives from a man in his fifties or sixties who received an inactivated influenza vaccine. The source material was PBMCs from blood, sampled around 25 months after vaccination. The CDR3 is CASSLQGVTYEQYF. The CDR3 nucleotides read TGTGCCAGCAGTTTACAGGGCGTTACCTACGAGCAGTACTTC.